These 12 T cell receptor beta chains came from one sample sequenced in a study of vaccination effects on CD4 cells after COVID-19. Method: immunoSEQ multiplex PCR; TCRdb's copy keeps in-frame clones and lacks some. The table records approximately 74,000 clones, 65% to 80% of them present only once. ViraFEST expansion of antigen-specific CD4+ T cells with viral peptide pools preceded sequencing. With 10 days of culture completed, CD4+ T cells were isolated. According to the study, vaccine recipients showed no prior SARS-CoV-2 infection and negative nucleocapsid antibodies. These receptors' antigens are unknown. Sequencing was performed on CD4+ T cells from PBMCs cultured with HCoV-NL63 spike peptides, taken before COVID-19 vaccination. These receptor sequences come from a human donor who received a COVID-19 vaccine.

The rearrangement uses TRBV7-9 and TRBJ1-1, with D maybe TRBD1 (6 bases). The V and J ends lost 3 bases and 10 bases respectively, with 15 bases between them. This CDR3 has 13 amino acids. Germline CDR1 reads SEHNR; CDR2 reads FQNEAQ (reference sequence). Here the CDR3 reads CASSLGVQGLAFF. In nucleotides, the CDR3 is TGTGCCAGCAGCTTGGGGGTACAGGGATTAGCTTTCTTT.

J is TRBJ1-5 and V is TRBV3-1 (or the pseudogene TRBV3-2); D possibly corresponds to TRBD1 (5 bases). The CDR3 loop spans 13 amino acids. V dropped 4 bases and J dropped 7 bases, with 11 bases sitting between them. CDR1 is LGHDT and CDR2 is YNNKEL in the germline V gene (reference sequence). CDR3 sequence: CASSRDPRQPQHF. The CDR3 nucleotides are TGTGCCAGCAGCCGGGACCCCCGGCAGCCCCAGCATTTT.

The rearrangement uses TRBV7-9 and TRBJ1-1; D call uncertain. V shed 0 bases and J shed 1 base, with 9 bases lying between them. Per the germline V gene, CDR1 is SEHNR and CDR2 is FQNEAQ (reference sequence). The CDR3 has 15 residues. For the CDR3, the DNA is TGTGCCAGCAGCTTAGCGGGCACTCAGAACACTGAAGCTTTCTTT. Translation: CASSLAGTQNTEAFF.

About this clone itself: One junction end disagrees with the germline gene, perhaps due to a read error. The rearrangement uses TRBV12-3 or TRBV12-4 and TRBJ1-1, with TRBD1 identical over 7 bases. CDR3 length: 11 amino acids. CDR3 DNA sequence: TGTGCCAGCAGTTTAGCAGGGGGCAGAGCTTTT. Its protein product is CASSLAGGRAF.

This clone was seen once. CDR3 region: CASSPGLPYRTDTQYF. Written as DNA, the CDR3 is TGTGCCAGCAGCCCGGGACTACCATATAGGACAGATACGCAGTATTTT. The chain has TRBV9 and TRBJ2-3, with 7 nucleotides matching TRBD2. The length of the CDR3 is 16 residues. Losses at the gene ends were 4 bases for V and 3 bases for J; bases not matched to a gene: 11. Germline V CDR1 and CDR2: SGDLS, YYNGEE.

This clone was found once. The chain recombines TRBV5-4 with TRBJ2-5; perhaps TRBD2 as D (5 bases). Per the germline V gene, CDR1 is SGHNT and CDR2 is YYREEE (reference sequence). This CDR3 has 14 amino acids. V lost 5 bases and J 2 bases, leaving 13 bases between the germline ends. CDR3 residues: CASREVGSQETQYF. CDR3 in DNA: TGTGCCAGCAGGGAGGTGGGGTCACAAGAGACCCAGTACTTC.

The V gene is TRBV7-9, the J gene TRBJ2-1; 9 nucleotides align to TRBD2. This CDR3 has 16 residues. V lost 3 bases to trimming and J lost 5 bases; unmatched junction nucleotides: 8. In germline, CDR1 is SEHNR, CDR2 FQNEAQ (reference sequence). CDR3 nucleotide sequence: TGTGCCAGCAGCTTGGTGGCGGGGGGGCTCAACAATGAGCAGTTCTTC. Amino acids: CASSLVAGGLNNEQFF.

This chain connects TRBV15 to TRBJ2-2, with 8 bases lining up with TRBD1. CDR1 and CDR2 from the germline V gene are LNHNV and YYDKDF (reference sequence). J was trimmed by 8 bases and V by 2 bases; bases with no gene match: 4. The CDR3 contains 14 residues. CDR3 loop: CATSRNRGAGELFF. Here the CDR3 DNA reads TGTGCCACCAGCAGAAACAGGGGGGCTGGGGAGCTGTTTTTT.

The CDR3 reads CASSFSVSSGNTIYF. The CDR3 DNA is TGCGCCAGCAGCTTTTCAGTATCTTCTGGAAACACCATATATTTT. V gene TRBV5-1 combines with J gene TRBJ1-3, with D uncertain. V gave up 2 bases and J gave up 1 base, with 10 bases separating them. Germline loops: CDR1 SGHRS, CDR2 YFSETQ. The CDR3 is made up of 15 amino acids.

This clone is medium-sized. J is TRBJ1-2 and V is TRBV19; 7 bases agree with TRBD1. There are 15 residues in the CDR3. V shed 0 bases and J 2 bases; nucleotides not matched to a gene: 3. Looked up from germline, CDR1 is LNHDA and CDR2 is SQIVND (reference sequence). The CDR3 bases are TGTGCCAGTAGTATAGATCGGGACAGAAACTATGGCTACACCTTC. Its protein is CASSIDRDRNYGYTF.

This chain uses TRBV6-5 with TRBJ1-3; TRBD1 might be the D (5 bases). Deletions cut 0 bases from V and 0 bases from J, with 9 bases between. CDR3 length equals 16 residues. The germline V gene has CDR1 MNHEY and CDR2 SVGAGI. CDR3: CASSYSDNPSGNTIYF. The CDR3 nucleotides read TGTGCCAGCAGTTACTCGGACAACCCCTCTGGAAACACCATATATTTT.

The CDR3 loop reads CASRSGTANYGYTF. For the CDR3, the DNA is TGTGCCAGCAGGTCCGGGACAGCTAACTATGGCTACACCTTC. The genes are TRBV6-5 and TRBJ1-2; 7 bases are shared with TRBD1. CDR3 length: 14 residues. Germline CDR1 is MNHEY and CDR2 is SVGAGI. The V segment lost 6 bases and the J segment 0 bases; nucleotides outside the gene matches: 4.